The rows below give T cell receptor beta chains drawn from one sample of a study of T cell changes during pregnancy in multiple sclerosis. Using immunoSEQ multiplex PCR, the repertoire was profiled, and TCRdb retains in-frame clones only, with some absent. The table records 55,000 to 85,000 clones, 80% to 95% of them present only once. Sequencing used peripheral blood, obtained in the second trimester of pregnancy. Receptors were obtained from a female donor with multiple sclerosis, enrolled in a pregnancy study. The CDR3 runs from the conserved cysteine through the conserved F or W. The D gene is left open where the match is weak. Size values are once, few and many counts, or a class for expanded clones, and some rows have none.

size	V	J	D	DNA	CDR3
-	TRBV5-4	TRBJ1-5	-	TGTGCCAGCAGCCAAGACAGTACGGGTCAGCCCCAGCATTTT	CASSQDSTGQPQHF
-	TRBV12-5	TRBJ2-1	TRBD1	TGTGCTAGTGGTTTGGGGACAGGGGTCAACAATGAGCAGTTCTTC	CASGLGTGVNNEQFF
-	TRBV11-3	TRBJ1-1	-	TGTGCCAGCAGCTTAGGTAGGCAGGGGAACACTGAAGCTTTCTTT	CASSLGRQGNTEAFF
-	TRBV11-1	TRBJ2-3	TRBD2	TGTGCCAGCAGCCGACTAGCGGGGGGCGATTGGAGCACAGATACGCAGTATTTT	CASSRLAGGDWSTDTQYF
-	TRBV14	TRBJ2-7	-	TGTGCCAGCAGCCAGAACACAGGGCGAGAGCAGTACTTC	CASSQNTGREQYF
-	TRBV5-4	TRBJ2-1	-	TGTGCCAGCAGCCCGGGAGGCGGAGGGGGGTCCTACAATGAGCAGTTCTTC	CASSPGGGGGSYNEQFF
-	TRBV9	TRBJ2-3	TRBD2	TGTGCCAGCAGCGTAGAAGGAGCGGGAGTAGATACGCAGTATTTT	CASSVEGAGVDTQYF
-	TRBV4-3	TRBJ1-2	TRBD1	TGCGCCAGCAGCCAAGCCTGGACAGGGGGGAACTATGGCTACACCTTC	CASSQAWTGGNYGYTF
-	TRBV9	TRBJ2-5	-	TGTGCCAGCAGCGTAGCAGGGAAAGAGACCCAGTACTTC	CASSVAGKETQYF
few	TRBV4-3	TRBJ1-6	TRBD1	TGCGCCAGCAGCCAAGACCCAGGGGGCGAGAGTTCACCCCTCCACTTT	CASSQDPGGESSPLHF
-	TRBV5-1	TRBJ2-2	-	TGCGCCAGCAGCACCGGTCTTTCGAACACCGGGGAGCTGTTTTTT	CASSTGLSNTGELFF
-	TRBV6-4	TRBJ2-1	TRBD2	TGTGCCAGCAGTGACCCCGGGGCTAGCGGGAGGGCCTTCGAAAATGAGCAGTTCTTC	CASSDPGASGRAFENEQFF
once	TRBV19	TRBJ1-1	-	TGTGCCAGTACTGACAGGACGGCTGAAGCTTTCTTT	CASTDRTAEAFF
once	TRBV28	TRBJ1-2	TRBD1	TGTGCCAGCGGCACAGGGGGTTCCTATGGCTACACCTTC	CASGTGGSYGYTF
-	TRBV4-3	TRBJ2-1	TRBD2	TGCGCCAGCAGCCAACTTCTGTTGGGGGGGATCTACAATGAGCAGTTCTTC	CASSQLLLGGIYNEQFF
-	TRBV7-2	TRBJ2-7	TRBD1	TGTGCCAGCAGCTCCAAGGACAGGGGATACTACGAGCAGTACTTC	CASSSKDRGYYEQYF
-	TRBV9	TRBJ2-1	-	TGTGCCAGCAGCGTAGTCGGGTCTACGAATGAGCAGTTCTTC	CASSVVGSTNEQFF
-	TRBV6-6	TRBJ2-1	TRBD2	TGTGCCAGCAGGGGACTAGCGGGAGCTTCGGATGAGCAGTTCTTC	CASRGLAGASDEQFF
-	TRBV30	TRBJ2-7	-	TGTGCCTCTAGTGCCGGGACTCAGTTTGCCAACGAGCAGTACTTC	CASSAGTQFANEQYF
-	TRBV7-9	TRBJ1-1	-	TGTGCCAGCAGCTTCGGAGCCACTGAAGCTTTCTTT	CASSFGATEAFF
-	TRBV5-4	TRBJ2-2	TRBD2	TGTGCCAGCAGCTCAGAAGAGAGCGGGAAGAACACCGGGGAGCTGTTTTTT	CASSSEESGKNTGELFF
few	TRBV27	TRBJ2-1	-	TGTGCCAGCAGTTGGGGGGGGCTTTCGAATGAGCAGTTCTTC	CASSWGGLSNEQFF
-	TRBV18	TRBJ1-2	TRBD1	TGTGCCAGCTCACCCGCGTCCTGGGACAGGGAGGGCTACACCTTC	CASSPASWDREGYTF
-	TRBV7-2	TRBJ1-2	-	TGTGCCAGCAGCTTAGAAGGGGGAAGGGGGGGCTACACCTTC	CASSLEGGRGGYTF
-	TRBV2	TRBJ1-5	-	TGTGCCAGCAGTGAAGGGGGGCGGTACTCGCATTTT	CASSEGGRYSHF
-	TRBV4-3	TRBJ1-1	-	TGCGCCAGCAGCCAAGTTTCAGGGATCGGGACTGAAGCTTTCTTT	CASSQVSGIGTEAFF
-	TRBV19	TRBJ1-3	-	TGTGCCAGTAAGGGTCCAGGGAATGGAAACACCATATATTTT	CASKGPGNGNTIYF
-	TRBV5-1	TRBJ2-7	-	TGCGCCAGCAGCCGCGGGACGGAGACCTACGAGCAGTACTTC	CASSRGTETYEQYF
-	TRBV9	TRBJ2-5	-	TGTGCCAGCAGCGGAGGGGGGGTGGGGTGGACCCAGTACTTC	CASSGGGVGWTQYF
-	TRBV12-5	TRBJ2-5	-	TGTGCTAGTGGTTTGAGCCACGGGGAGACCCAGTACTTC	CASGLSHGETQYF
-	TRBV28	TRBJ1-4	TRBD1	TGTGCCAGCAGTTTATGGGACAGGGGATTTAATGAAAAACTGTTTTTT	CASSLWDRGFNEKLFF
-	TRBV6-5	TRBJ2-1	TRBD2	TGTGCCAGCAGTCCTAACAGCGGGAGCGACTATGAGCAGTTCTTC	CASSPNSGSDYEQFF
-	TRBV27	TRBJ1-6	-	TGTGCCAGCAGGCCAGGTTCAGGGTTCTCCTATAATTCACCCCTCCACTTT	CASRPGSGFSYNSPLHF
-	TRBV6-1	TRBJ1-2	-	TGTGCCAGCAGTGAACCAGGCTCCGGCTACACCTTC	CASSEPGSGYTF